What follows describes a single T cell receptor (beta chain). Its antigen is as yet unknown. The data were obtained in a study of regulatory and conventional T cells in RAG deficiency. Study-wide results and caveats: Control T-cell subsets had markedly higher Shannon entropy and lower Simpson indices than RAG-deficient patients. Treg unique TCR beta sequences were approximately 99-fold fewer in Omenn syndrome and CID/AS patients than controls.

Blood CD4+ CD25-low CD127-high conventional T cells supplied the genomic DNA template. Germline V CDR1 and CDR2: SGHRS, YFSETQ. The CDR3 has 13 amino acids. V lost 6 bases and J lost 0, with 8 bases in between. Libraries were prepared by immunoSEQ multiplex PCR; TCRdb keeps only in-frame clonotypes and omits some of them. The sample contains 24,000 or so clones, more than 85% of which appear only once. The same sample was also used in a study of regulatory T cells. That publication notes: Primers: 52 TRBV forward and 13 TRBJ reverse. Regulatory T cells showed the strongest V-J pair restriction and V/J gene skewing among patient repertoires.

The chain carries TRBV5-1 and TRBJ2-3, with D unclear. The sample consisted of CD4+ T cells sorted from blood. The origin of this receptor is a human donor in good health. The CDR3 bases are TGCGCCAGCAAGGCGACTAGCACAGATACGCAGTATTTT. Its translation: CASKATSTDTQYF.